The 2 T cell receptor beta chains in this list originate from one sample, sequenced in a study of control samples from healthy donors and cancer patients. Some clones are missing from TCRdb's copy, which holds only in-frame ones; the method was immunoSEQ multiplex PCR. The table includes around 90,000 clones, approximately 87% detected once. The sequencing input was blood. The source is a woman aged 35 to 49 in good health.

In its sample, this clone was seen once. The rearrangement links TRBV7-9 to TRBJ1-4, with TRBD1 identical over 7 bases. Trimming removed 5 bases from V and 7 bases from J; junction bases left unmatched: 10. The CDR3 contains 15 residues. Germline V gene sequence: CDR1 SEHNR, CDR2 FQNEAQ (reference sequence). The CDR3 spells CASSLKGAGSEKLFF. Written as DNA, the CDR3 is TGTGCCAGCAGCCTGAAGGGGGCAGGGAGTGAAAAACTGTTTTTT.

V and J are TRBV7-9 and TRBJ2-7; D gene ambiguous. V lost 1 base and J lost 6, with 22 bases in between. Germline CDR1 SEHNR, CDR2 FQNEAQ (reference sequence). The length of the CDR3 is 17 residues. The CDR3 DNA reads TGTGCCAGCAGCTTAGATGGGCAGGACCGAGGACCTTGCGAGCAGTACTTC. Translating gives CASSLDGQDRGPCEQYF.